This passage covers 27 T cell receptor beta chains from one sample sequenced in a study of patients and donors after allogeneic stem cell transplantation. TCRdb redid the calling of the RT-PCR reads with MiXCR, one entry per CDR3 protein. The data show approximately 410,000 distinct CDR3 sequences, 16% seen once. Sample: blood, either unsorted or a sorted T cell fraction (not recorded which). The receptors stem from a human donor who was either an allogeneic HSCT recipient or a stem cell or donor lymphocyte infusion donor (not recorded which). It is not recorded whose cells these are; they may come from a transplant donor.

The chain carries TRBV4-1 and TRBJ2-4; 12 bases agree with TRBD2. The CDR3 has 15 residues. Trimming cost V 4 bases and J 5 bases; bases outside gene matches: 3. The germline CDR1 and CDR2 sequences are MGHRA and YSYEKL. Here the CDR3 DNA reads TGCGCCAGCAGCCTCCGACTAGCGGGGGAAAACATTCAGTACTTC. Translation: CASSLRLAGENIQYF.

The chain carries TRBV15 and TRBJ1-5; tentative D call: TRBD1 (6 bases). The V end lost 2 bases, the J end lost 5 bases, and 10 bases lay between the germline ends. This CDR3 comprises 14 residues. CDR1 is LNHNV and CDR2 is YYDKDF in the germline V gene (reference sequence). CDR3 protein: CATSRRTDYQPQHF. DNA for the CDR3: TGTGCCACCAGCAGAAGGACAGATTATCAGCCCCAGCATTTT.

This clonotype was picked up a small number of times. V usage is TRBV11-3 and J usage is TRBJ2-2, with D maybe TRBD2 (6 bases). CDR3 length: 14 residues. Germline V gene lookup returns CDR1 SGHNT and CDR2 YENEEA. V was cut by 6 bases and J by 4 bases, with 12 bases left in between. Here the CDR3 reads CASRQGGGTGELFF. The CDR3 DNA sequence: TGTGCCAGCAGGCAGGGAGGTGGCACCGGGGAGCTGTTTTTT.

This clonotype was picked up a small number of times. V gene TRBV20-1 combines with J gene TRBJ2-1; D might be TRBD2 (5 bases). CDR1 is DFQATT and CDR2 is SNEGSKA in the germline V gene (reference sequence). The V end was cut by 1 base, the J end by 10 bases, with 8 bases between. This CDR3 is 11 amino acids long. The CDR3 DNA reads as TGCAGTGCTAGAGGCCCGGGGGAGCAGTTCTTC. This codes for CSARGPGEQFF.

This clonotype was picked up a small number of times. The chain uses TRBV20-1 and TRBJ2-7, with 8 nucleotides matching TRBD1. This CDR3 has 15 residues. The V gene end was trimmed by 1 base and the J gene end by 2 bases; junction bases not matched to a gene: 7. Germline-derived CDR1 and CDR2 are DFQATT and SNEGSKA (reference sequence). The DNA for the CDR3 is TGCAGTGCTAGAGGGTCCGGACAGGGTCCCTACGAGCAGTACTTC. The encoded protein is CSARGSGQGPYEQYF.

This clonotype was picked up many times. This sequence joins TRBV20-1 and TRBJ2-7, with D perhaps assigned TRBD1 or TRBD2 (5 bases each). Trimming removed 1 base at V and 2 bases at J, with 18 bases between. The V gene's germline CDR1 is DFQATT and CDR2 SNEGSKA (reference sequence). The CDR3 consists of 16 residues. In DNA form, the CDR3 reads TGCAGTGCTAGAGGGGGGTTAAGGCCTTACGCCTACGAGCAGTACTTC. It codes for CSARGGLRPYAYEQYF.

The rearrangement uses TRBV11-2 and TRBJ2-7; TRBD1 is a possible D gene (5 bases). V was pared by 3 bases and J by 7 bases, with 10 bases between. This CDR3 has 12 residues. Germline V CDR1 and CDR2: SGHAT, FQNNGV. CDR3: CASSFQGQEQYF. The CDR3 DNA is TGTGCCAGCAGCTTTCAGGGCCAAGAGCAGTACTTC.

The chain links TRBV29-1 to TRBJ1-3; unclear D gene. The CDR3 consists of 13 residues. Germline loops: CDR1 SQVTM, CDR2 ANQGSEA. V lost 4 bases to trimming and J lost 4 bases, with 11 bases between them. The CDR3 bases are TGCAGCGTTGGGAGGGCGGGAGGAAACACCATATATTTT. The encoded protein is CSVGRAGGNTIYF. The full variable domain, its missing parts supplied by reference TRBV29-1 and TRBJ1-3, is SAVISQKPSRDICQRGTSLTIQCQVDSQVTMMFWYRQQPGQSLTLIATANQGSEATYESGFVIDKFPISRPNLTFSTLTVSNMSPEDSSIYLCSVGRAGGNTIYFGEGSWLTVV.

This clonotype was counted ten times or more. The rearrangement uses TRBV12-3 or TRBV12-4 and TRBJ2-5; weak D call: TRBD2 (5 bases). Trimming pared 6 bases from V and 5 bases from J, leaving 16 bases between. The CDR3 extends over 14 amino acids. CDR3 sequence reads: CASRPRWGVETQYF. The CDR3 DNA reads as TGTGCCAGCAGACCACGGTGGGGAGTTGAGACCCAGTACTTC.

V gene TRBV6-2 or TRBV6-3 combines with J gene TRBJ2-4; 16 bases fit TRBD2. This CDR3 comprises 17 residues. From germline, CDR1 is MNHEY and CDR2 SVGEGT. V lost 5 bases to trimming and J lost 8 bases; unmatched junction nucleotides: 9. CDR3 nucleotide sequence: TGTGCCAGCAGTGTGGGACTAGCGGGGGGGCCTTGGGACATTCAGTACTTC. Protein: CASSVGLAGGPWDIQYF.

This clonotype occurred a few times. The gene calls are TRBV24-1 and TRBJ2-7; TRBD1 is a possible D gene (5 bases). This CDR3 is 15 amino acids long. The germline V gene has CDR1 KGHDR and CDR2 SFDVKD. Trimming took 4 bases from V and 2 from J, leaving 14 bases between them. The CDR3 loop is CATSDPTDNPYEQYF. CDR3 nucleotide sequence: TGTGCCACCAGTGACCCCACGGACAACCCCTACGAGCAGTACTTC.

This chain joins TRBV7-2 and TRBJ1-3; TRBD1 matches at 9 bases. The germline V gene has CDR1 SGHTA and CDR2 FQGNSA. Trimming removed 6 bases from V and 3 bases from J; junction bases left unmatched: 3. There are 14 residues in the CDR3. CDR3 bases: TGTGCCAGCAGTTCGGACAGGGGTGGAAACACCATATATTTT. Its translation: CASSSDRGGNTIYF.

The chain combines TRBV18 with TRBJ1-2; 7 positions agree with TRBD1. The germline V gene has CDR1 KGHSH and CDR2 LQKENI. The CDR3 runs 13 residues. The V gene end was trimmed by 5 bases and the J gene end by 6 bases; junction bases not matched to a gene: 6. CDR3 sequence reads: CASSATGDNGYTF. The CDR3 nucleotides read TGTGCCAGCTCAGCCACAGGGGATAATGGCTACACCTTC.

The J gene is TRBJ2-7, the V gene TRBV28; 12 nucleotides match TRBD1. Germline loops: CDR1 MDHEN, CDR2 SYDVKM. Trimming removed 5 bases from V and 4 bases from J; junction bases left unmatched: 12. The CDR3 is made up of 17 amino acids. The CDR3 loop is CASSILPGQGAGYEQYF. CDR3 nucleotides: TGTGCCAGCAGTATCCTCCCGGGACAGGGGGCGGGATACGAGCAGTACTTC.

This clonotype has more than one count but fewer than ten. The chain carries TRBV7-8 and TRBJ2-3, with 8 bases that match TRBD2. The CDR3 loop spans 14 amino acids. In germline, CDR1 is SGHVS, CDR2 FQNEAQ. The junction had 9 bases not matched to a gene; V was cut back by 11 bases and J by 2 bases. The CDR3 is CASGTAGATDTQYF. DNA for the CDR3: TGTGCCTCCGGAACAGCGGGGGCCACAGATACGCAGTATTTT.

In its sample, this clonotype was seen a few times. The chain has TRBV12-3 or TRBV12-4 and TRBJ2-1, with 7 bases aligning to TRBD2. The junction had 8 bases not matched to a gene; V was cut back by 3 bases and J by 6 bases. This CDR3 has 15 amino acids. CDR3 protein: CASSLAGEKANEQFF. CDR3 nucleotide sequence: TGTGCCAGCAGTTTGGCGGGAGAAAAGGCCAATGAGCAGTTCTTC.

The chain combines TRBV7-8 with TRBJ2-5; 8 positions agree with TRBD2. This CDR3 region has 16 residues. The V segment lost 6 bases and the J segment 2 bases; nucleotides outside the gene matches: 11. CDR1 is SGHVS and CDR2 is FQNEAQ in the germline V gene. This CDR3 reads CASSQPTGTRQETQYF. CDR3 in DNA: TGTGCCAGCAGTCAGCCTACCGGGACTAGACAAGAGACCCAGTACTTC.

This clonotype was seen more than once but under ten times. The rearrangement joins TRBV29-1 to TRBJ2-1, with TRBD1 matching over 8 bases. Trimming cost V 7 bases and J 3 bases; bases outside gene matches: 5. CDR3 length: 13 amino acids. Germline values: CDR1 SQVTM, CDR2 ANQGSEA. This chain's CDR3 is CSADRANYNEQFF. The CDR3 bases are TGCAGCGCGGACAGGGCGAACTACAATGAGCAGTTCTTC.

This clonotype was recorded a few times. This chain connects TRBV12-5 to TRBJ1-5, with unresolved D. The CDR3 covers 12 residues. Between the trimmed V and J ends, which lost 3 bases and 8 bases, there was a span of 8 bases. Per the germline V gene, CDR1 is LGHNT and CDR2 is FRNRAP. CDR3 in amino acids: CASGLGWEPQHF. The CDR3 DNA sequence: TGTGCTAGTGGTTTAGGTTGGGAGCCCCAGCATTTT.

Many counts were recorded for this clonotype. This chain uses TRBV7-3 with TRBJ2-2, with 11 bases identical to TRBD2. The CDR3 is 14 residues long. V lost 11 bases and J lost 1; bases outside the gene matches: 3. Germline V gene sequence: CDR1 SGHTA, CDR2 FQGTGA. For the CDR3, the DNA is TGTGCCTCTAGCGGGGGGCGGAACACCGGGGAGCTGTTTTTT. Encoded protein: CASSGGRNTGELFF.

The rearrangement links TRBV5-1 to TRBJ2-7, with D perhaps being TRBD1 or TRBD2 (5 bases each). The ends were cut back, 4 bases at V and 1 base at J, with 12 bases in the middle. CDR3 length: 14 amino acids. Germline CDR1 SGHRS, CDR2 YFSETQ. DNA of the CDR3: TGCGCCAGCAGCCACAGGACTCCTTCCTACGAGCAGTACTTC. Translating it yields CASSHRTPSYEQYF. The whole variable domain, remainder taken from reference TRBV5-1 and TRBJ2-7, is KAGVTQTPRYLIKTRGQQVTLSCSPISGHRSVSWYQQTPGQGLQFLFEYFSETQRNKGNFPGRFSGRQFSNSRSEMNVSTLELGDSALYLCASSHRTPSYEQYFGPGTRLTVT.

This clonotype was picked up a small number of times. The V and J genes are TRBV29-1 and TRBJ1-1, with TRBD1 matching over 7 bases. Germline V gives CDR1 SQVTM, CDR2 ANQGSEA. The CDR3 has 13 residues. The CDR3, as DNA: TGCACTGTGACCCGGGACAGGAACACTGAAGCTTTCTTT. It translates to CTVTRDRNTEAFF.

This clonotype was found a few times. This sequence joins TRBV5-1 and TRBJ2-3; a weak D match, TRBD2 (6 bases). CDR3 length equals 15 residues. V lost 4 bases to trimming and J lost 1 base, with 13 bases between them. Germline V CDR1 and CDR2: SGHRS, YFSETQ. CDR3: CASSPYERGTDTQYF. The CDR3 nucleotides are TGCGCCAGCAGCCCCTACGAGCGGGGCACAGATACGCAGTATTTT. Looking up the rest from reference TRBV5-1 and TRBJ2-3 gives the full variable domain: KAGVTQTPRYLIKTRGQQVTLSCSPISGHRSVSWYQQTPGQGLQFLFEYFSETQRNKGNFPGRFSGRQFSNSRSEMNVSTLELGDSALYLCASSPYERGTDTQYFGPGTRLTVL.

This clonotype was detected a few times. V and J are TRBV30 and TRBJ2-7; D gene unclear. V lost 2 bases, J lost 0 bases, and 11 bases lay in between. The CDR3 sequence is 14 residues long. Germline V gene data show CDR1 as GTSNPN and CDR2 as SVGIG (reference sequence). The CDR3 coding sequence is TGTGCCTGGAGTAAAGGTCTGATCTCCTACGAGCAGTACTTC. Its protein product is CAWSKGLISYEQYF.

The chain employs TRBV6-2 or TRBV6-3 and TRBJ2-1; 11 bases match TRBD2. The CDR3 runs 16 residues. Germline trimming cut 5 bases from V and 8 bases from J; bases unmatched to any gene: 11. Germline lookup yields CDR1 MNHEY and CDR2 SVGEGT. In nucleotides, the CDR3 is TGTGCCAGCAGTCGAATAGCGGGGGGGCCGAGGGATGAGCAGTTCTTC. This gives the protein CASSRIAGGPRDEQFF.

J is TRBJ1-4 and V is TRBV4-2; D is ambiguous. This CDR3 contains 15 residues. CDR1 is LGHNA, CDR2 YNFKEQ, per germline. The V end was cut by 0 bases, the J end by 8 bases, with 13 bases between. The CDR3 DNA follows: TGTGCCAGCAGCCAAGAATTGGCCCTGTTGGAAAAACTGTTTTTT. It specifies CASSQELALLEKLFF.

This clonotype was detected a few times. This sequence joins TRBV12-3 or TRBV12-4 and TRBJ2-7, with D perhaps being TRBD1 or TRBD2 (5 bases each). The CDR3 contains 17 residues. Deletions cut 6 bases from V and 0 bases from J, with 21 bases between. The CDR3 DNA is TGTGCCAGCAGCCAAAGAACCGGGGCTAGAAGCTCCTACGAGCAGTACTTC. Its protein is CASSQRTGARSSYEQYF.